The 22 T cell receptor beta chains presented below share a single source sample, sequenced in a study of T cell responses to AZD1222 COVID-19 vaccine. Here immunoSEQ multiplex PCR was the method, and the copy in TCRdb shows in-frame clones only, minus some. The sample comprises approximately 150,000 clones, approximately 91% of which are singletons, and approximately 1.9% rests with the top ten. The sequenced sample was peripheral blood, obtained on day 0 of AZD1222 vaccination. All receptors come from an adult in good health.

This chain uses TRBV7-6 with TRBJ1-1; D not resolved. Germline-derived CDR1 and CDR2 are SGHVS and FNYEAQ. This CDR3 has 14 amino acids. Deletions cut 4 bases from V and 0 bases from J, with 9 bases between. The CDR3 region is CASSYSAMNTEAFF. CDR3 bases: TGTGCCAGCAGCTACAGTGCGATGAACACTGAAGCTTTCTTT.

The gene calls are TRBV7-2 and TRBJ2-5; maybe TRBD1 (5 bases). V was clipped by 3 bases and J by 11 bases, with 16 bases between them. The V gene's germline CDR1 is SGHTA and CDR2 FQGNSA. This CDR3 comprises 13 residues. CDR3 loop: CASSFGHPYLQYF. DNA of the CDR3: TGTGCCAGCAGCTTCGGACACCCGTATCTGCAGTACTTC.

The rearrangement links TRBV6-1 to TRBJ1-1; no reliable D call. V was cut by 0 bases and J by 4 bases, with 12 bases left in between. Per the germline V gene, CDR1 is MNHNS and CDR2 is SASEGT. This CDR3 has 15 amino acids. CDR3 in amino acids: CASSEASYGGTEAFF. DNA for the CDR3: TGTGCCAGCAGTGAAGCGTCTTACGGCGGCACTGAAGCTTTCTTT.

CDR3 loop: CASSQGTASYGYTF. Written as DNA, the CDR3 is TGCGCCAGCAGCCAAGGGACAGCATCGTATGGCTACACCTTC. This rearrangement joins TRBV4-3 to TRBJ1-2; D might be TRBD1 (6 bases). The V end was cut by 1 base, the J end by 5 bases, with 11 bases between. The CDR3 covers 14 residues. Per the germline V gene, CDR1 is LGHNA and CDR2 is YSLEER.

The chain recombines TRBV7-9 with TRBJ1-6; D might be TRBD1 (6 bases). V gave up 3 bases and J gave up 7 bases, with 19 bases separating them. This CDR3 has 17 residues. Germline values: CDR1 SEHNR, CDR2 FQNEAQ (reference sequence). CDR3 DNA: TGTGCCAGCAGCTTCGATACCTTGGGACAAGGGAATTCACCCCTCCACTTT. It specifies CASSFDTLGQGNSPLHF.

This clone showed up just once. Written as DNA, the CDR3 is TGCGCCAGCAGCTTTAACGGACGGAACACTGAAGCTTTCTTT. Encoded protein: CASSFNGRNTEAFF. The chain joins TRBV5-1 to TRBJ1-1; unclear D gene. This CDR3 has 14 amino acids. Germline-derived CDR1 and CDR2 are SGHRS and YFSETQ. V was clipped by 2 bases and J by 1 base, with 9 bases between them. Based on the CDR3 plus reference TRBV5-1 and TRBJ1-1, the full variable domain is KAGVTQTPRYLIKTRGQQVTLSCSPISGHRSVSWYQQTPGQGLQFLFEYFSETQRNKGNFPGRFSGRQFSNSRSEMNVSTLELGDSALYLCASSFNGRNTEAFFGQGTRLTVV.

The V and J genes are TRBV10-3 and TRBJ2-2; 9 bases are a match to TRBD2. Germline V lookup: CDR1 ENHRY, CDR2 SYGVKD. The CDR3 runs to 17 residues. V lost 6 bases to trimming and J lost 1 base; unmatched junction nucleotides: 9. This chain's CDR3 is CAISRTAAGGNTGELFF. The CDR3 nucleotides are TGTGCCATCAGCCGTACAGCAGCGGGGGGGAACACCGGGGAGCTGTTTTTT.

V is TRBV28 and J is TRBJ2-7; D gene uncertain. Trimming removed 7 bases from V and 2 bases from J, with 27 bases in between. Germline CDR1 reads MDHEN; CDR2 reads SYDVKM. The CDR3 has 18 residues. The CDR3 nucleotides read TGTGCCAGCACCAAATCTGGTCTCCGGACGTCGGCAACCTACGAGCAGTACTTC. Translated, it gives CASTKSGLRTSATYEQYF.

This chain uses TRBV12-3 or TRBV12-4 with TRBJ1-5, with D perhaps TRBD1 (5 bases). Trimming took 9 bases from V and 0 from J, leaving 9 bases between them. CDR3 length: 13 residues. CDR3 amino acids: CASQGYSNQPQHF. In nucleotides, the CDR3 is TGTGCCAGTCAGGGTTATAGCAATCAGCCCCAGCATTTT.

This clone was seen just once. The CDR3 spells CASSVAAGAPGEQYF. The CDR3 DNA follows: TGTGCCAGCAGCGTAGCAGCGGGAGCCCCCGGGGAGCAGTACTTC. J is TRBJ2-7 and V is TRBV9, with 8 bases lining up with TRBD2. Trimming cost V 0 bases and J 7 bases; bases outside gene matches: 9. In germline, CDR1 is SGDLS, CDR2 YYNGEE. The CDR3 length is 15 residues.

The chain couples TRBV5-1 to TRBJ1-1; D is ambiguous. The ends were cut back, 2 bases at V and 0 bases at J, with 11 bases in the middle. The V gene's germline CDR1 is SGHRS and CDR2 YFSETQ. The CDR3 totals 15 residues. As DNA, the CDR3 is TGCGCCAGCAGCTTAGAAAGGCAGGTGAACACTGAAGCTTTCTTT. Its protein product is CASSLERQVNTEAFF.

The J gene is TRBJ1-1, the V gene TRBV9; D uncertain. V shed 3 bases and J shed 2 bases, with 8 bases lying between them. CDR1 is SGDLS and CDR2 is YYNGEE in the germline V gene. The CDR3 extends over 13 amino acids. The CDR3 spells CASSDASNTEAFF. The CDR3 region has the DNA TGTGCCAGCAGCGACGCGTCTAACACTGAAGCTTTCTTT.

The chain is built from TRBV24-1 and TRBJ2-1; possibly TRBD2 for D (5 bases). V lost 5 bases and J 7 bases, leaving 17 bases between the germline ends. The CDR3 length is 15 residues. Germline loops: CDR1 KGHDR, CDR2 SFDVKD. The CDR3 reads CATSVISGTVNEQFF. For the CDR3, the DNA is TGTGCCACCAGTGTTATCAGCGGAACAGTGAATGAGCAGTTCTTC.

The chain combines TRBV28 with TRBJ1-5; 8 bases line up with TRBD1. Germline CDR1 and CDR2: MDHEN and SYDVKM. Germline trimming cut 8 bases from V and 1 base from J; bases unmatched to any gene: 7. The CDR3 length is 15 residues. CDR3 DNA sequence: TGTGCCAGCTCACAGGGGGGGAAGAGCAATCAGCCCCAGCATTTT. Amino acids: CASSQGGKSNQPQHF.

The rearrangement joins TRBV27 to TRBJ2-7; 8 bases match TRBD2. Germline-derived CDR1 and CDR2 are MNHEY and SMNVEV (reference sequence). This CDR3 spans 15 amino acids. The V and J ends lost 5 bases and 3 bases, in that order; junction bases with no gene match: 9. The CDR3 protein is CASSPLRGDRYEQYF. Here the CDR3 DNA reads TGTGCCAGCAGTCCTCTGCGGGGGGACCGCTACGAGCAGTACTTC.

The chain combines TRBV28 with TRBJ1-2; D unresolved. Per the germline V gene, CDR1 is MDHEN and CDR2 is SYDVKM. With 6 bases removed from V and 2 bases from J, the gap between germline ends came to 19 bases. The CDR3 runs 16 residues. The CDR3 sequence is CASRSLSTWSNYGYTF. CDR3 nucleotide sequence: TGTGCCAGCAGGAGCCTCTCGACATGGTCCAACTATGGCTACACCTTC.

This clone was counted once. The chain is built from TRBV4-2 and TRBJ2-4; TRBD2 aligns across 11 bases. The CDR3 covers 21 residues. Germline V gene lookup returns CDR1 LGHNA and CDR2 YNFKEQ. The ends lost 3 bases at V and 1 base at J; junction bases unmatched: 17. The CDR3 is CASSHPPMGLAGGRAKNIQYF. The CDR3 nucleotides are TGTGCCAGCAGCCACCCTCCAATGGGGCTAGCGGGAGGTCGCGCCAAAAACATTCAGTACTTC.

The chain uses TRBV11-2 and TRBJ1-5; D remains unclear. The CDR3 has 15 residues. The germline V gene has CDR1 SGHAT and CDR2 FQNNGV. V lost 5 bases to trimming and J lost 1 base, with 12 bases between them. The CDR3 nucleotides read TGTGCCAGCAGCCCTCAAGGAGTCAGCAATCAGCCCCAGCATTTT. It codes for CASSPQGVSNQPQHF.

The chain uses TRBV19 and TRBJ2-5, with TRBD2 identical over 11 bases. The CDR3 covers 15 residues. CDR1 LNHDA and CDR2 SQIVND come from the germline V gene (reference sequence). V trimming: 1 base; J trimming: 5 bases; junction bases outside the gene matches: 3. The CDR3 protein is CASSIGSSGGETQYF. The CDR3 nucleotides are TGTGCCAGTAGTATAGGTTCTAGCGGGGGGGAGACCCAGTACTTC.

This clone was seen a handful of times. The same CDR3 can be traced to other DNA sequences in this sample. V and J are TRBV19 and TRBJ2-7, with TRBD1 matching 8 bases. The V gene end was trimmed by 4 bases and the J gene end by 5 bases; junction bases not matched to a gene: 7. The V gene's germline CDR1 is LNHDA and CDR2 SQIVND (reference sequence). The CDR3 consists of 14 residues. The CDR3 loop is CASSNQGARNEQYF. CDR3 nucleotide sequence: TGTGCCAGTAGTAACCAGGGGGCGCGCAACGAGCAGTACTTC.

This chain joins TRBV6-5 and TRBJ1-2; D might be TRBD1 (5 bases). V lost 0 bases and J lost 6, with 11 bases in between. CDR3 length: 14 residues. Germline V gene data show CDR1 as MNHEY and CDR2 as SVGAGI. DNA of the CDR3: TGTGCCAGCAGTTACTCCGCCAGGGAGAATGGCTACACCTTC. Encoded protein: CASSYSARENGYTF.

The chain links TRBV5-1 to TRBJ2-7; 12 bases map to TRBD1. The CDR3 has 15 amino acids. CDR1 SGHRS and CDR2 YFSETQ come from the germline V gene. V trimming: 0 bases; J trimming: 5 bases; junction bases outside the gene matches: 3. CDR3 nucleotide sequence: TGCGCCAGCAGCTTGGGAGGGACAGGGGGCCACGAGCAGTACTTC. This translates into CASSLGGTGGHEQYF.